Each of the 27 T cell receptor beta chains below was sequenced from the same sample in a study of T cells after posttransplantation cyclophosphamide. Here immunoSEQ multiplex PCR was the method, and the copy in TCRdb shows in-frame clones only, minus some. The data list roughly 41,000 clones, none observed once; about 6.2% falls to the top ten. The material sequenced was PBMCs. These receptors all stem from a man between 25 and 39 years old in good health and a related stem cell transplant donor.

This clone was picked up many times. The V and J genes are TRBV11-2 and TRBJ2-7; D perhaps matches TRBD1 (6 bases). V lost 5 bases to trimming and J lost 4 bases, with 9 bases between them. Germline CDR1 and CDR2: SGHAT and FQNNGV. The CDR3 length is 12 residues. The CDR3 bases are TGTGCCAGCAGCCCCAGGGGATACGAGCAGTACTTC. Residues: CASSPRGYEQYF. Combining the CDR3 with reference TRBV11-2 and TRBJ2-7 gives the whole variable domain EAGVAQSPRYKIIEKRQSVAFWCNPISGHATLYWYQQILGQGPKLLIQFQNNGVVDDSQLPKDRFSAERLKGVDSTLKIQPAKLEDSAVYLCASSPRGYEQYFGPGTRLTVT.

The table lists this clone with many counts. This chain links TRBV12-3 or TRBV12-4 with TRBJ2-1, with 8 bases lining up with TRBD2. CDR3 size: 16 residues. V trimming: 5 bases; J trimming: 0 bases; junction bases outside the gene matches: 6. CDR3 loop: CASSVAGGSSYNEQFF. The CDR3 nucleotides read TGTGCCAGCAGTGTGGCGGGGGGTAGCTCCTACAATGAGCAGTTCTTC.

This clone has ten or more counts. The chain employs TRBV2 and TRBJ1-6; 8 bases fit TRBD1. CDR3 size: 14 residues. V was pared by 5 bases and J by 10 bases, with 7 bases of the junction left unmatched. Germline V gene lookup returns CDR1 SNHLY and CDR2 FYNNEI. The CDR3 protein is CASSTQGEGSPLHF. The CDR3 nucleotides read TGTGCCAGCAGTACACAGGGGGAGGGGTCACCCCTCCACTTT.

This clone was seen many times. The chain is built from TRBV7-9 and TRBJ1-2; TRBD1 aligns across 8 bases. The CDR3 is 16 amino acids. Unmatched junction bases numbered 5, after V lost 2 bases and J lost 0 bases. The germline gives CDR1 SEHNR, CDR2 FQNEAQ (reference sequence). The CDR3: CASSLTLTGANYGYTF. The CDR3 region has the DNA TGTGCCAGCAGCTTAACCCTGACAGGGGCTAACTATGGCTACACCTTC.

This clone was recorded many times. The V and J genes are TRBV6-2 or TRBV6-3 and TRBJ1-1; TRBD1 might be the D (5 bases). Germline values: CDR1 MNHEY, CDR2 SVGEGT. This CDR3 contains 14 residues. Deletions cut 3 bases from V and 5 bases from J, with 13 bases between. The CDR3 protein is CASSYPTVSTEAFF. DNA of the CDR3: TGTGCCAGCAGTTATCCGACAGTCTCAACTGAAGCTTTCTTT.

This clone was seen ten or more times. The chain is built from TRBV4-1 and TRBJ2-7; TRBD2 aligns across 10 bases. The germline gives CDR1 MGHRA, CDR2 YSYEKL. V lost 4 bases to trimming and J lost 7 bases; unmatched junction nucleotides: 16. This CDR3 is built from 17 residues. The CDR3 nucleotides read TGCGCCAGCAGCCCCCCCTCGACTAGCGGGCCACCGAGGGAGCAGTACTTC. Translating it yields CASSPPSTSGPPREQYF.

This clone was detected ten times or more. The rearrangement joins TRBV27 to TRBJ1-6; 10 nucleotides match TRBD1. The CDR3 length is 14 residues. Germline CDR1 reads MNHEY; CDR2 reads SMNVEV (reference sequence). V was pared by 6 bases and J by 8 bases, with 4 bases of the junction left unmatched. The CDR3, as DNA: TGTGCCAGCAGGACAGGGGGCACGGATTCACCCCTCCACTTT. This translates into CASRTGGTDSPLHF.

This clone was observed many times. The germline gene is not matched at one end of the junction; a read error may be the cause. The rearrangement uses TRBV7-7 and TRBJ2-5; tentatively, D is TRBD2 (5 bases). Germline CDR1 and CDR2: SSHAT and FNYEAQ (reference sequence). There are 14 residues in the CDR3. CDR3 bases: TGTGCTAGCAGCTTAGAACGGGCGGGAGAGACCCAGTACTTC. Translation: CASSLERAGETQYF.

This clone has a count of ten or more. The CDR3 DNA follows: TGTGCCACCAGTGACCCGAAACAGGGATTCACAGATACGCAGTATTTT. Translating it yields CATSDPKQGFTDTQYF. The genes are TRBV24-1 and TRBJ2-3; possibly TRBD1 for D (6 bases). The V end was cut by 4 bases, the J end by 2 bases, with 15 bases between. The CDR3 covers 16 residues. CDR1 is KGHDR, CDR2 SFDVKD, per germline.

This clone was recorded at least ten times. The chain links TRBV4-3 to TRBJ2-1, with unresolved D. V dropped 4 bases and J dropped 8 bases, with 12 bases sitting between them. The CDR3 consists of 13 residues. Germline V gene data show CDR1 as LGHNA and CDR2 as YSLEER. This CDR3 is CASSRRWLDEQFF. CDR3 DNA: TGCGCCAGCAGCCGAAGATGGCTCGATGAGCAGTTCTTC.

The chain couples TRBV6-1 to TRBJ2-1; 7 positions agree with TRBD2. The V segment lost 6 bases and the J segment 3 bases; nucleotides outside the gene matches: 8. CDR3 length: 15 residues. Looked up from germline, CDR1 is MNHNS and CDR2 is SASEGT. The CDR3 DNA sequence: TGTGCCAGCAGCGACCCTAGCGGCTACTACAATGAGCAGTTCTTC. Its protein product is CASSDPSGYYNEQFF.

This clone was counted between two and nine times. The chain uses TRBV4-1 and TRBJ2-1; 7 nucleotides agree with TRBD2. The length of the CDR3 is 16 residues. Germline loops: CDR1 MGHRA, CDR2 YSYEKL. The V and J ends lost 0 bases and 6 bases, in that order; junction bases with no gene match: 8. The CDR3 reads CASSQEGAGVTNEQFF. The CDR3 DNA is TGCGCCAGCAGCCAAGAAGGGGCGGGGGTCACCAATGAGCAGTTCTTC.

This clone was observed many times. J is TRBJ1-1 and V is TRBV5-1; weak D call: TRBD1 (5 bases). Trimming pared 4 bases from V and 3 bases from J, leaving 13 bases between. The CDR3 extends over 14 amino acids. Germline CDR1 and CDR2: SGHRS and YFSETQ. CDR3 sequence reads: CASSNRGGDTEAFF. The CDR3 nucleotides read TGCGCCAGCAGCAACCGTGGGGGGGACACTGAAGCTTTCTTT.

At least ten counts were recorded for this clone. In DNA, the CDR3 is TGTGCCAGTAGTGGGGCTGCAACTGAAGCTTTCTTT. The encoded protein is CASSGAATEAFF. The chain carries TRBV19 and TRBJ1-1; possibly TRBD1 for D (5 bases). Germline V gene sequence: CDR1 LNHDA, CDR2 SQIVND (reference sequence). Trimming took off 5 bases at V and 5 bases at J, with 9 bases between the two ends. The CDR3 runs 12 residues.

This clone has a handful of counts. The rearrangement uses TRBV28 and TRBJ1-2; D ambiguous. The ends were cut back, 5 bases at V and 5 bases at J, with 24 bases in the middle. Germline V lookup: CDR1 MDHEN, CDR2 SYDVKM. The CDR3 runs 17 residues. CDR3 loop: CASSPPTNLRRGYGYTF. The CDR3 coding sequence is TGTGCCAGCAGTCCCCCGACTAATCTCCGAAGAGGGTATGGCTACACCTTC.

This clone was seen repeatedly, ten times or more. The rearrangement joins TRBV2 to TRBJ2-7, with D possibly matching TRBD2 (7 bases). V was pared by 7 bases and J by 4 bases, with 20 bases between. Per the germline V gene, CDR1 is SNHLY and CDR2 is FYNNEI. The CDR3 extends over 15 amino acids. The CDR3 protein is CASKTGGGASYEQYF. The CDR3 bases are TGTGCCAGCAAGACAGGCGGGGGCGCCTCTTACGAGCAGTACTTC.

This clone was detected ten times or more. The J gene is TRBJ2-1, the V gene TRBV7-3; 7 bases are shared with TRBD2. CDR1 SGHTA and CDR2 FQGTGA come from the germline V gene. CDR3 length equals 13 residues. V was clipped by 5 bases and J by 6 bases; unmatched bases: 4. CDR3 in amino acids: CASSPRTSNEQFF. The CDR3 coding sequence is TGTGCCAGCAGCCCAAGGACTAGCAATGAGCAGTTCTTC.

This clone was detected only a few times. The chain combines TRBV9 with TRBJ2-1, with D possibly matching TRBD2 (7 bases). Trimming removed 4 bases from V and 4 bases from J, with 15 bases in between. Per the germline V gene, CDR1 is SGDLS and CDR2 is YYNGEE. The CDR3 has 15 residues. The CDR3 DNA sequence: TGTGCCAGCAGCAAGGGGGGGGGAACGTACAATGAGCAGTTCTTC. It is translated as CASSKGGGTYNEQFF.

This clone was seen many times. The chain is built from TRBV6-5 and TRBJ1-2; 10 bases are a match to TRBD1. V shed 0 bases, J shed 5 bases, and the junction held 3 bases outside the gene matches. CDR1 and CDR2 (germline): MNHEY, SVGAGI. The CDR3 totals 15 residues. CDR3 protein: CASSYSSDRGYGYTF. CDR3 nucleotide sequence: TGTGCCAGCAGTTACTCTTCGGACAGGGGGTATGGCTACACCTTC.

This clone was observed at least ten times. The CDR3: CASSQRTGGYGYTF. CDR3 sequence (DNA): TGCGCCAGCAGCCAACGGACAGGGGGCTATGGCTACACCTTC. The chain has TRBV4-1 and TRBJ1-2, with TRBD1 matching over 10 bases. The germline V gene has CDR1 MGHRA and CDR2 YSYEKL. This CDR3 has 14 residues. Trimming at V came to 2 bases and at J to 4 bases, leaving 1 base not matched to a gene.

The chain combines TRBV28 with TRBJ1-5; 9 positions match TRBD1. The CDR3 is made up of 16 amino acids. Germline lookup yields CDR1 MDHEN and CDR2 SYDVKM. V dropped 2 bases and J dropped 7; count of bases not matched to a gene: 9. The CDR3 is CASSLITGGLIQPQHF. CDR3 DNA: TGTGCCAGCAGTTTAATCACAGGGGGCCTAATCCAGCCCCAGCATTTT.

This clone was counted at least ten times. The CDR3 reads CASRSGTGNTGELFF. In nucleotides, the CDR3 is TGTGCCAGCAGGTCCGGGACAGGGAACACCGGGGAGCTGTTTTTT. This chain joins TRBV6-5 and TRBJ2-2; 8 bases agree with TRBD1. Losses at the gene ends were 6 bases for V and 1 base for J; bases not matched to a gene: 4. The V gene's germline CDR1 is MNHEY and CDR2 SVGAGI. The CDR3 length is 15 residues.

This clone was counted only a few times. The chain uses TRBV6-2 or TRBV6-3 and TRBJ2-3, with 8 bases lining up with TRBD1. With 2 bases clipped from V and 5 bases from J, the junction kept 24 bases outside the gene matches. CDR1 is MNHEY and CDR2 is SVGEGT in the germline V gene. The CDR3 is 21 amino acids. The CDR3 loop is CASSYGRSLSSGGSTRDTQYF. CDR3 coding DNA: TGTGCCAGCAGTTACGGGCGCAGCCTATCTTCAGGGGGCTCCACGAGAGATACGCAGTATTTT.

This clone was recorded many times. The rearrangement joins TRBV2 to TRBJ1-4, with TRBD1 matching 7 bases. CDR1 SNHLY and CDR2 FYNNEI come from the germline V gene. The CDR3 is 15 residues long. V shed 6 bases, J shed 8 bases, and the junction held 12 bases outside the gene matches. The CDR3 region is CASRGMTGRWEKLFF. CDR3 coding DNA: TGTGCCAGCAGGGGTATGACAGGGCGTTGGGAAAAACTGTTTTTT.

The sample holds many counts of this clone. This rearrangement joins TRBV11-3 to TRBJ1-5; TRBD1 agrees at 10 bases. The length of the CDR3 is 16 residues. CDR1 is SGHNT, CDR2 YENEEA, per germline. The CDR3 spells CASRLGTGVPNQPQHF. CDR3 nucleotide sequence: TGTGCAAGTCGCTTAGGGACAGGGGTTCCCAATCAGCCCCAGCATTTT.

Comments on this clone: The junction departs from the called germline gene at one end, perhaps through a read error. The V and J genes are TRBV6-5 and TRBJ2-7; TRBD1 matches at 7 bases. CDR3 length: 11 amino acids. Germline lookup yields CDR1 MNHEY and CDR2 SVGAGI. CDR3 in amino acids: CASSSTDRLHF. As DNA, the CDR3 is TGTGCCAGCAGTTCGACGGACAGGTTGCACTTC.

J is TRBJ1-5 and V is TRBV15; 7 bases agree with TRBD1. Trimming cost V 4 bases and J 2 bases; bases outside gene matches: 5. The CDR3 consists of 15 residues. Germline V lookup: CDR1 LNHNV, CDR2 YYDKDF (reference sequence). Here the CDR3 reads CATSTRGVGNQPQHF. CDR3 bases: TGTGCCACCAGCACCAGGGGGGTCGGCAATCAGCCCCAGCATTTT.